These T cell receptor beta chains were read from a single sample in a study of beta chain features in type 1 diabetes. Profiled with immunoSEQ multiplex PCR; TCRdb holds only in-frame clones, not every one. This sample has approximately 250,000 clones, with about 9.3% found just once. Material for sequencing was naive CD4+ T cells from blood. Receptors were obtained from a woman between 18 and 30 years old in good health. The CDR3 runs from the conserved cysteine through the conserved F or W. The D gene is left open where the match is weak. Some rows mark clone size as missing; the rest say once, few, many or name a class of expanded clone.

TRBV9	TRBJ2-2	.	few	TGTGCCAGCAGCGTTTTAGCGGCGAACACCGGGGAGCTGTTTTTT	CASSVLAANTGELFF
TRBV11-2	TRBJ2-2	.	.	TGTGCCAGCAGCTTAGTACGCCGGACAGCCGGGGAGCTGTTTTTT	CASSLVRRTAGELFF
TRBV30	TRBJ1-2	.	.	TGTGCCTGGCGTCGCCTCTTCAGGGGTGGGATGGGTGGCTACACCTTC	CAWRRLFRGGMGGYTF
TRBV18	TRBJ2-6	.	many	TGTGCCAGCTCGGCAGGGTACTCTGGGGCCAACGTCCTGACTTTC	CASSAGYSGANVLTF
TRBV5-6	TRBJ1-6	.	few	TGTGCCAGCAGCTTGGCCCTGAGTAATTCACCCCTCCACTTT	CASSLALSNSPLHF
TRBV5-4	TRBJ2-2	TRBD1	few	TGTGCCAGCAGCCCGAGGGACAGACTAACCGGGGAGCTGTTTTTT	CASSPRDRLTGELFF
TRBV30	TRBJ2-7	.	few	TGTGCCCGGAGTCCAGCCTACGAGCAGTACTTC	CARSPAYEQYF
TRBV6-6	TRBJ2-7	.	few	TGTGCCAGCCGACTGGCAGGGGTCGTCAACGAGCAGTACTTC	CASRLAGVVNEQYF
TRBV10-2	TRBJ2-3	TRBD2	.	TGCGCCAGCAGGAGAGCGGGGGGAAGCACAGATACGCAGTATTTT	CASRRAGGSTDTQYF
TRBV5-4	TRBJ1-2	TRBD1	few	TGTGCCAGCAGCACCGGGACAGGGGACGGCTACACCTTC	CASSTGTGDGYTF
TRBV30	TRBJ1-1	.	.	TGTGCCTGGATAGACACTGAAGCTTTCTTT	CAWIDTEAFF
TRBV5-4	TRBJ2-1	TRBD2	.	TGTGCCAGCAGCTTGGAGTCTAGCGGCTCCTACAATGAGCAGTTCTTC	CASSLESSGSYNEQFF
TRBV7-9	TRBJ2-1	.	many	TGTGCCAGCAGCTTAGGCGACAGTGAGTTCTTC	CASSLGDSEFF
TRBV19	TRBJ1-5	.	.	TGTGCCAGTAGTCCCCCGGGGGGAATTGGCAATCAGCCCCAGCATTTT	CASSPPGGIGNQPQHF
TRBV21-1	TRBJ2-3	.	few	TGTGCCAGCAGTGGGACTAGCGGGAGGGATACGCAGTATTTT	CASSGTSGRDTQYF
TRBV14	TRBJ1-1	TRBD1	few	TGTGCCAGCAGCCTTCGGACAGGCGGCGGGATATCTGAAGCTTTCTTT	CASSLRTGGGISEAFF
TRBV5-6	TRBJ1-5	.	few	TGTGCCAGCAGCTTGACCCCAGGGGCGGATCAGCCCCAGCATTTT	CASSLTPGADQPQHF
TRBV11-2	TRBJ1-1	TRBD1	few	TGTGCCAGCAGCTTAGGACAGGGGGCCGGCACTGAAGCTTTCTTT	CASSLGQGAGTEAFF
TRBV4-1	TRBJ2-7	TRBD2	.	TGCGCCAGCAGCCAAGCCGGGACTAGCGGTTACGAGCAGTACTTC	CASSQAGTSGYEQYF
TRBV5-1	TRBJ2-7	TRBD2	few	TGCGCCAGCAGCTCACCGGCCGGGACTAGCGGGAGCCCCTACGAGCAGTACTTC	CASSSPAGTSGSPYEQYF
TRBV5-6	TRBJ1-1	.	few	TGTGCCAGCAGCTTAAAATTTCGGGGGGACACTGAAGCTTTCTTT	CASSLKFRGDTEAFF
TRBV5-4	TRBJ2-1	.	.	TGTGCCAGCAGACTGGTGGGGGGCTCCTACAATGAGCAGTTCTTC	CASRLVGGSYNEQFF